A single sample gave rise to the 15 T cell receptor beta chains below, sequenced in a study of CD8 T cells in ankylosing spondylitis (dated by TCRdb to between 2016 and 2019). The full study reports these points: Blood from ankylosing spondylitis patients appeared to be characterized by a TCR beta motif made up of under ten highly homologous amino acid variants.

These TCRs' antigens remain unknown. Libraries were constructed by 5' RACE. Sequenced on an Illumina HiSeq 2500. TCRdb itself trimmed the public reads at Q25 with fastp, ran MiXCR and retained productive beta chains. CDR3 protein sequences are deduplicated, and each keeps its most common genes and DNA. Recorded for this sample are approximately 550,000 distinct CDR3 sequences; approximately 12% of them occurred a single time. The ten largest clones represent around 7% of the sample. Material: blood, either unsorted or a sorted T cell fraction (not recorded which). These receptors all come from a male donor with ankylosing spondylitis.

This clonotype has ten or more counts. V gene TRBV12-3 or TRBV12-4 combines with J gene TRBJ1-2; tentative D call: TRBD1 (6 bases). Trimming removed 1 base from V and 4 bases from J, with 10 bases in between. This CDR3 has 14 amino acids. The DNA for the CDR3 is TGTGCCAGCAGTTTAGTGGGGGCGAGCTATGGCTACACCTTC. Translating gives CASSLVGASYGYTF.

The chain is built from TRBV20-1 and TRBJ1-4; 9 nucleotides agree with TRBD1. V gave up 6 bases and J gave up 0 bases; unmatched junction bases: 8. Per the germline V gene, CDR1 is DFQATT and CDR2 is SNEGSKA (reference sequence). This CDR3 comprises 16 residues. The chain's CDR3 is CSASGQGDATNEKLFF. CDR3 nucleotides: TGCAGTGCGTCGGGACAGGGAGATGCAACTAATGAAAAACTGTTTTTT.

The rearrangement uses TRBV2 and TRBJ2-2, with 12 bases identical to TRBD2. The trim removed 5 bases at V and 4 bases at J, leaving 17 bases unmatched. Germline V gene lookup returns CDR1 SNHLY and CDR2 FYNNEI. This CDR3 has 20 residues. The CDR3 DNA is TGTGCCAGCAGTTCCCCTAAACGGCTAGCGGGAGGGCCTGTCACCGGGGAGCTGTTTTTT. This gives the protein CASSSPKRLAGGPVTGELFF.

This clonotype has a handful of counts. The J gene is TRBJ2-1, the V gene TRBV6-1, with 11 nucleotides matching TRBD2. The CDR3 loop spans 16 amino acids. V dropped 4 bases and J dropped 7; count of bases not matched to a gene: 9. Germline V gene data show CDR1 as MNHNS and CDR2 as SASEGT. The CDR3 DNA sequence: TGTGCCAGCAGTGGAAGCTTTACTAGCGGGAGTAATGAGCAGTTCTTC. Protein: CASSGSFTSGSNEQFF.

The chain links TRBV4-1 to TRBJ2-4; either TRBD1 or TRBD2 may supply D (5 bases each). This CDR3 is 16 amino acids long. The V and J ends lost 0 bases and 3 bases respectively, with 12 bases between them. CDR1 and CDR2 (germline): MGHRA, YSYEKL. The CDR3, as DNA: TGCGCCAGCAGCCAAGATGTCCAGGGAGTCAAAAACATTCAGTACTTC. It codes for CASSQDVQGVKNIQYF.

The chain recombines TRBV5-1 with TRBJ2-1; 13 bases map to TRBD2. CDR1 and CDR2 (germline): SGHRS, YFSETQ. The CDR3 loop spans 17 amino acids. Trimming cost V 4 bases and J 3 bases; bases outside gene matches: 7. The CDR3: CASSLGTSGTNYNEQFF. CDR3 sequence (DNA): TGCGCCAGCAGCCTCGGGACTAGCGGGACAAACTACAATGAGCAGTTCTTC.

This chain uses TRBV15 with TRBJ2-7; no clear D. CDR1 is LNHNV and CDR2 is YYDKDF in the germline V gene (reference sequence). There are 16 residues in the CDR3. Trimming removed 0 bases at V and 0 bases at J, with 12 bases between. This CDR3 is CATSRDRGVYSYEQYF. CDR3 nucleotides: TGTGCCACCAGCAGAGATCGTGGCGTATACTCCTACGAGCAGTACTTC.

This clonotype was counted between two and nine times. The chain links TRBV11-2 to TRBJ1-1; possibly TRBD1 for D (6 bases). The V gene's germline CDR1 is SGHAT and CDR2 FQNNGV. Deletions cut 6 bases from V and 10 bases from J, with 21 bases between. This CDR3 has 14 residues. The chain's CDR3 is CASRAYRDYGVAFF. The CDR3 coding sequence is TGTGCCAGCAGGGCGTACAGGGATTACGGTGTAGCTTTCTTT.

The chain couples TRBV5-1 to TRBJ2-3, with TRBD1 matching over 11 bases. Germline lookup yields CDR1 SGHRS and CDR2 YFSETQ. The CDR3 has 15 amino acids. J lost 3 bases, V lost 3 bases, and 3 bases had no gene match. The DNA of the CDR3 is TGCGCCAGCAGCTACGGACAGGGGGCTACAGATACGCAGTATTTT. Its protein is CASSYGQGATDTQYF.

The chain uses TRBV5-1 and TRBJ1-4; D gene ambiguous. CDR1 SGHRS and CDR2 YFSETQ come from the germline V gene. The V gene lost 0 bases and the J gene lost 5 bases, with 8 bases spanning the gap. The CDR3 sequence is 14 residues long. CDR3 residues: CASSLGNENEKLFF. The CDR3 region has the DNA TGCGCCAGCAGCTTGGGGAACGAGAATGAAAAACTGTTTTTT.

The gene calls are TRBV7-2 and TRBJ1-6; no definite D call. The CDR3 length is 16 residues. V was pared by 3 bases and J by 5 bases, with 14 bases between. Germline V gene lookup returns CDR1 SGHTA and CDR2 FQGNSA. The CDR3 nucleotides are TGTGCCAGCAGCTTTAAGGGCGGGTTCGATAATTCACCCCTCCACTTT. This encodes CASSFKGGFDNSPLHF. The full variable domain, with the rest looked up from reference TRBV7-2 and TRBJ1-6, is GAGVSQSPSNKVTEKGKDVELRCDPISGHTALYWYRQSLGQGLEFLIYFQGNSAPDKSGLPSDRFSAERTGGSVSTLTIQRTQQEDSAVYLCASSFKGGFDNSPLHFGNGTRLTVT.

Many counts were recorded for this clonotype. The CDR3 loop reads CASSQDLGIGTQYF. DNA of the CDR3: TGCGCCAGCAGCCAGGACCTGGGGATCGGTACGCAGTATTTT. The gene calls are TRBV5-1 and TRBJ2-3; D unclear. CDR3 length: 14 amino acids. Germline CDR1 and CDR2: SGHRS and YFSETQ. V was pared by 4 bases and J by 8 bases, with 17 bases between.

This clonotype was seen at least ten times. CDR3: CASSLRTGSNTEAFF. The CDR3 region has the DNA TGCGCCAGCAGCTTGAGGACAGGATCGAACACTGAAGCTTTCTTT. V gene TRBV5-1 combines with J gene TRBJ1-1; TRBD1 matches at 7 bases. The V gene end was trimmed by 1 base and the J gene end by 1 base; junction bases not matched to a gene: 4. This CDR3 has 15 residues. Germline CDR1 reads SGHRS; CDR2 reads YFSETQ.

This clonotype was observed a handful of times. The genes are TRBV5-5 and TRBJ1-3, with a possible D match to TRBD1 (6 bases). The CDR3 consists of 16 residues. Trimming stripped 4 bases from V and 4 bases from J, with 18 bases between. Germline V gene lookup returns CDR1 SGHKS and CDR2 YYEKEE (reference sequence). CDR3 loop: CASSPPGGPTGNTIYF. CDR3 DNA sequence: TGTGCCAGCAGCCCCCCGGGGGGCCCCACGGGAAACACCATATATTTT.

The chain joins TRBV9 to TRBJ2-3; D is perhaps TRBD2 (6 bases). V shed 2 bases and J shed 2 bases, with 12 bases lying between them. CDR1 is SGDLS and CDR2 is YYNGEE in the germline V gene. The CDR3 loop spans 15 amino acids. The DNA of the CDR3 is TGTGCCAGCAGCGTTTTTAGCGGAATCACAGATACGCAGTATTTT. Amino acid sequence: CASSVFSGITDTQYF.